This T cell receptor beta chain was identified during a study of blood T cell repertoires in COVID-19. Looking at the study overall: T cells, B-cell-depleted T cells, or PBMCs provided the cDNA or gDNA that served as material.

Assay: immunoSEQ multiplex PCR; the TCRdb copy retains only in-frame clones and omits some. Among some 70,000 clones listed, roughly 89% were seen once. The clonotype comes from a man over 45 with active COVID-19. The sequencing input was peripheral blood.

CDR3 coding DNA: TGTGCCAGCAGCTTGGACGGGGGGCATTTAGAAAAACTGTTTTTT. It is translated as CASSLDGGHLEKLFF. V is TRBV5-5 and J is TRBJ1-4; D possibly corresponds to TRBD1 (6 bases). V lost 0 bases, J lost 8 bases, and 14 bases lay in between. Germline lookup yields CDR1 SGHKS and CDR2 YYEKEE (reference sequence). This CDR3 has 15 amino acids.